This T cell receptor (beta chain) was recovered during a study of response to subunit inactivated influenza vaccine. The CDR3 loop spans 14 amino acids. Germline CDR1 reads MNHEY; CDR2 reads SMNVEV (reference sequence). J lost 3 bases, V lost 5 bases, and 5 bases had no gene match. One entry per CDR3 protein, called by TCRdb with MiXCR from the RT-PCR reads. Counted here are approximately 170,000 distinct CDR3 sequences, about 15% occurring once; the ten biggest clones make up roughly 24%. Sequencing used CD8+ T cells sorted from PBMCs, obtained approximately 5 days after vaccination. The chain combines TRBV27 with TRBJ2-3; TRBD1 aligns across 7 bases. The origin of this receptor is a man in his fifties who received an inactivated influenza vaccine. For the CDR3, the DNA is TGTGCCAGCAGTGACAGGGTCAGTACAGATACGCAGTATTTT. Its translation: CASSDRVSTDTQYF.